The rows below give T cell receptor beta chains drawn from one sample of a study of T cell responses to AZD1222 COVID-19 vaccine. Profiling relied on immunoSEQ multiplex PCR, and the TCRdb table lists in-frame clones only, not all of them. The sample records about 130,000 clones, approximately 88% being singletons. Material: peripheral blood, obtained on day 0 of AZD1222 vaccination. The receptors were sampled from an adult in good health. CDR3s include the opening cysteine and the closing phenylalanine or tryptophan. Fields, in order: D gene, J gene, V gene, CDR3 length, CDR3 protein. A D gene is named only where the DNA matches it firmly.

-	TRBJ2-3	TRBV5-1	15	CASSSPPDYTDTQYF
-	TRBJ2-3	TRBV3-1/TRBV3-2	14	CASSQAAATDTQYF
-	TRBJ2-7	TRBV11-3	13	CASSPTPFSEQYF
TRBD1	TRBJ1-2	TRBV7-8	16	CASSAAGTGPRGGYTF
TRBD2	TRBJ2-3	TRBV7-9	17	CASSLVGGTGGTDTQYF
TRBD2	TRBJ2-3	TRBV11-2	17	CASSFAGTIEYTDTQYF
-	TRBJ2-2	TRBV5-1	17	CASSLAGFSSGSGELFF
-	TRBJ1-2	TRBV25-1	11	CASSEWSGYTF
-	TRBJ1-4	TRBV3-1/TRBV3-2	16	CASSQDVPGLGEKLFF
TRBD2	TRBJ2-7	TRBV5-6	16	CASSLGLAEAFYEQYF
TRBD2	TRBJ2-1	TRBV2	16	CASRDPLAGVSNEQFF
-	TRBJ2-2	TRBV9	14	CASSPRTVTGELFF
TRBD2	TRBJ2-1	TRBV10-3	18	CAIRGLAEEEYSYNEQFF
TRBD2	TRBJ2-4	TRBV15	15	CATSGLALTKNIQYF
TRBD1	TRBJ2-3	TRBV27	13	CASSWDRGDTQYF
-	TRBJ1-2	TRBV20-1	11	CSAFVNYGYTF
TRBD2	TRBJ2-3	TRBV11-3	15	CASSAGGGHTDTQYF
-	TRBJ2-7	TRBV30	13	CAFRDKNLLEQYF
-	TRBJ1-1	TRBV5-6	12	CASSGTNTEAFF
-	TRBJ2-1	TRBV18	19	CASSPFKLDSSAPYNEQFF
-	TRBJ2-7	TRBV5-3	14	CARRLTVSSYEQYF
-	TRBJ1-4	TRBV5-4	15	CASSLVSDRGEKLFF
-	TRBJ1-5	TRBV19	13	CASLGQGNQPQHF
-	TRBJ2-2	TRBV19	13	CASSILGTGELFF
TRBD2	TRBJ2-7	TRBV3-1/TRBV3-2	15	CASSQLGTSIYEQYF
-	TRBJ2-5	TRBV4-1	16	CASSQDGTGVGETQYF
-	TRBJ1-1	TRBV19	14	CASSIGDRGTEAFF
TRBD2	TRBJ2-7	TRBV2	13	CASPGLAGYEQYF
-	TRBJ2-1	TRBV6-4	16	CASSDSETSSYNEQFF
-	TRBJ1-3	TRBV27	16	CASSPVDGGFRNTIYF
-	TRBJ2-7	TRBV28	15	CASSTRRDTTYEQYF
TRBD1	TRBJ2-3	TRBV11-3	18	CASSSATGAWISTDTQYF
-	TRBJ1-1	TRBV7-2	13	CASGPGLTTEAFF
-	TRBJ2-7	TRBV29-1	15	CSVENPKGSIGEQYF
-	TRBJ2-6	TRBV27	15	CASSRGLSGANVLTF
-	TRBJ1-3	TRBV12-3/TRBV12-4	12	CASSFFTGTIYF
-	TRBJ2-2	TRBV11-3	15	CASSLASRGTGELFF
TRBD1	TRBJ2-7	TRBV4-1	15	CASSPGQGPSYEQYF
-	TRBJ1-4	TRBV25-1	13	CASRGGQGEKLFF
TRBD2	TRBJ2-7	TRBV3-1/TRBV3-2	16	CASSPPGERGYYEQYF
-	TRBJ1-2	TRBV6-1	15	CASSEGPGQRYGYTF
-	TRBJ2-1	TRBV10-1	13	CATIAEPYNEQFF
TRBD2	TRBJ2-1	TRBV7-2	13	CASSFAGGNEQFF
-	TRBJ2-5	TRBV5-1	16	CASSDRKDSLQETQYF